The sequence of this TCR beta chain was determined in a study of blood T cells in healthy people across ages. PCR was performed a second time for 7 to 11 cycles using a sample-barcoded 5' primer and a J-beta primer mix. TCRdb analysed the 5' RACE reads with MiXCR anew, one entry per CDR3 protein. The sample shows 780,000 or so distinct CDR3 sequences, 56% of them seen only once. V lost 1 base to trimming and J lost 3 bases; unmatched junction nucleotides: 3. The length of the CDR3 is 15 residues. Germline values: CDR1 SGHTA, CDR2 FQGNSA. This TCR derives from a man aged 35-49 years in good health. This chain uses TRBV7-2 with TRBJ1-1, with 9 bases matching TRBD1. Sequenced sample: blood. CDR3 DNA: TGTGCCAGCAGCTTAGGGGGACAGGGCTACACTGAAGCTTTCTTT. Encoded protein: CASSLGGQGYTEAFF.